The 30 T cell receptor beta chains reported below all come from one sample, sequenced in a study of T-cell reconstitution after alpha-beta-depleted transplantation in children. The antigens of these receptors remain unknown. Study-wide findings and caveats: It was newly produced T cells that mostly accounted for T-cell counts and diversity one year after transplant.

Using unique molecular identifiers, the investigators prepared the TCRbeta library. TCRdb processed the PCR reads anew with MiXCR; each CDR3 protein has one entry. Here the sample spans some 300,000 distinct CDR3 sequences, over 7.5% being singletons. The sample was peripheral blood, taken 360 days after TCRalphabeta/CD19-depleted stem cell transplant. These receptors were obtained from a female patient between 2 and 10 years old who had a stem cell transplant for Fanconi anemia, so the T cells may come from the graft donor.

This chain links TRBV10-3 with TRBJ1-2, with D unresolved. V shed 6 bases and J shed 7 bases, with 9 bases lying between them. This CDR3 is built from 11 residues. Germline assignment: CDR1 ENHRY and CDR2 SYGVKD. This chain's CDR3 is CAIRYQAGYTF. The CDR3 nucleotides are TGTGCCATCAGATATCAAGCTGGCTACACCTTC.

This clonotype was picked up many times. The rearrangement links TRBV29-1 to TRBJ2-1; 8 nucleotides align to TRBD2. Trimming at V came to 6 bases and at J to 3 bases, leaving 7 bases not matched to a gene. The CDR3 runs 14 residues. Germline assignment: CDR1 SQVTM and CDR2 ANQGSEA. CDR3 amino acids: CSVKGLAFYNEQFF. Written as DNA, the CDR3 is TGCAGCGTCAAAGGACTAGCTTTCTACAATGAGCAGTTCTTC.

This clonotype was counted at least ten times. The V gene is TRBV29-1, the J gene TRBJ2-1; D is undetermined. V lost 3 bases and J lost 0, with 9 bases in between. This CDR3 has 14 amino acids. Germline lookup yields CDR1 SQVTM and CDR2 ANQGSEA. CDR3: CSVERLSSYNEQFF. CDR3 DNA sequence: TGCAGCGTTGAGCGGCTGAGCTCCTACAATGAGCAGTTCTTC.

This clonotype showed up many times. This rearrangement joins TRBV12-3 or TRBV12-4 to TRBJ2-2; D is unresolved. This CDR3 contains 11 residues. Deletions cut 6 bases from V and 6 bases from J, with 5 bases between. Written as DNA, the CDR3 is TGTGCCAGCAGCCCACCCGGGGAGCTGTTTTTT. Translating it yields CASSPPGELFF.

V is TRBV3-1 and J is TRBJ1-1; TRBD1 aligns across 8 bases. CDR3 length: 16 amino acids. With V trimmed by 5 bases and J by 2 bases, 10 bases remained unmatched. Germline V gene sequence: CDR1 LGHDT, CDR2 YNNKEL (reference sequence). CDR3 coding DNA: TGTGCCAGCAGCTTATCCTTCGGACAGGGCAACACTGAAGCTTTCTTT. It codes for CASSLSFGQGNTEAFF.

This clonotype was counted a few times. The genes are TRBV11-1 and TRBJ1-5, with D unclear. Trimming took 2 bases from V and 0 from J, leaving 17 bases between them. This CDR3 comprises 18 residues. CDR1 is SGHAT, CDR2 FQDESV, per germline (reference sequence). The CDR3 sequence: CASSLLVTDTDSNQPQHF. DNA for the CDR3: TGTGCCAGCAGCTTATTGGTTACAGATACCGATAGCAATCAGCCCCAGCATTTT.

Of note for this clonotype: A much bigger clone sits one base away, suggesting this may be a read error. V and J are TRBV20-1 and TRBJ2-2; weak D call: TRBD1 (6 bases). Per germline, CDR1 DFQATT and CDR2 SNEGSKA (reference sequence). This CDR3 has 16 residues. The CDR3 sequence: CCARAIRDNSPGELFF. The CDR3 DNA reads TGCTGTGCTAGAGCCATCAGGGACAATTCGCCAGGAGAGCTGTTTTTT.

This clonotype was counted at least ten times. The CDR3 region has the DNA TGCGCCAGCAGCTTGGGGCCCGGTCTAGCCAAAAACATTCAGTACTTC. As protein: CASSLGPGLAKNIQYF. The V gene is TRBV5-1, the J gene TRBJ2-4, with D uncertain. Per germline, CDR1 SGHRS and CDR2 YFSETQ. The CDR3 spans 16 residues. Trimming pared 0 bases from V and 0 bases from J, leaving 10 bases between.

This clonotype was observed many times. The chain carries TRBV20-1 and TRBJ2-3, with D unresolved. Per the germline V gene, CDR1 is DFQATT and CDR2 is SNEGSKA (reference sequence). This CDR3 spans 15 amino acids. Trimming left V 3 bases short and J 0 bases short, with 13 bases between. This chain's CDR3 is CSASPLAKSTDTQYF. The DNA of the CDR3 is TGCAGTGCTAGCCCGTTAGCCAAGAGCACAGATACGCAGTATTTT.

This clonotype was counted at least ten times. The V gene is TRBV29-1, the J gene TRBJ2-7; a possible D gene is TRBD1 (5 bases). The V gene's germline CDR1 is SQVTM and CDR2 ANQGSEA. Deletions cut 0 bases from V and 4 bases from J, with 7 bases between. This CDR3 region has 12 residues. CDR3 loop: CSVEDAGYEQYF. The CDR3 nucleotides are TGCAGCGTTGAAGACGCAGGGTACGAGCAGTACTTC.

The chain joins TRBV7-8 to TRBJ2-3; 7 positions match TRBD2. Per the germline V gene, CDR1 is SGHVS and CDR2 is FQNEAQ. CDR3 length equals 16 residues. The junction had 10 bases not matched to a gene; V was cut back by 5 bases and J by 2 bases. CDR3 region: CASSPVGLADTDTQYF. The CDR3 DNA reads TGTGCCAGCAGCCCGGTCGGGCTAGCGGACACAGATACGCAGTATTTT.

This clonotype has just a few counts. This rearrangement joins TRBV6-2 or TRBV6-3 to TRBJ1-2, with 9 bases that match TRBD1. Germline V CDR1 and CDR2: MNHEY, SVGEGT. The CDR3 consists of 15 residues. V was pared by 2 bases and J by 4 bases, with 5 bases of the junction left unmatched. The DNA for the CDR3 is TGTGCCAGCAGTTACCCGGGACAGGGATTCTATGGCTACACCTTC. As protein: CASSYPGQGFYGYTF.

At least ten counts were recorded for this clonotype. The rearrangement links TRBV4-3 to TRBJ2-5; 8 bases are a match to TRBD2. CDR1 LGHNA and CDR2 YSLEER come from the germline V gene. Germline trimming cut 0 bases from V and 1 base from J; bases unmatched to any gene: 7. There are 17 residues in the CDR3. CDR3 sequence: CASSQDPSGGSQETQYF. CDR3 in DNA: TGCGCCAGCAGCCAAGACCCCAGCGGGGGATCCCAAGAGACCCAGTACTTC.

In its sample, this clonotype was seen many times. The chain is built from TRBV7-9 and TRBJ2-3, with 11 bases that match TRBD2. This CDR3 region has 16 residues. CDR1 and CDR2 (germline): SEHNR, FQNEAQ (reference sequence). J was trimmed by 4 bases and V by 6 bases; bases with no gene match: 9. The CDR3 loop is CASSTRLAGTADTQYF. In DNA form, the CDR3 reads TGTGCCAGCAGTACCCGACTAGCGGGAACGGCAGATACGCAGTATTTT. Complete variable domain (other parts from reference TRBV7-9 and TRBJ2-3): DTGVSQNPRHKITKRGQNVTFRCDPISEHNRLYWYRQTLGQGPEFLTYFQNEAQLEKSRLLSDRFSAERPKGSFSTLEIQRTEQGDSAMYLCASSTRLAGTADTQYFGPGTRLTVL.

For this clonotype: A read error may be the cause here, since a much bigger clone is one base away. The CDR3 sequence: CTSSWSMGQGALGDEKLFF. The CDR3 nucleotides are TGTACCAGCAGTTGGTCCATGGGCCAGGGTGCTCTTGGTGATGAAAAACTGTTTTTT. The rearrangement joins TRBV6-7 to TRBJ1-4; D is perhaps TRBD1 (5 bases). TRBV6-7 is noted as an ORF with a role that remains uncertain. The CDR3 is 19 amino acids.

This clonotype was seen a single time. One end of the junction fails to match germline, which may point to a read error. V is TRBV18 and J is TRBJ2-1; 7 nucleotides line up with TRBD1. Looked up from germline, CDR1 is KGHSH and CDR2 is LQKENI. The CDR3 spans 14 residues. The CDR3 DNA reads TGTGCCTGCTCACCACTTACAGGGGAGAATGAGCAGTTCTTC. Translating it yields CACSPLTGENEQFF. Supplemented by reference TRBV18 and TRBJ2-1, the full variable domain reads NAGVMQNPRHLVRRRGQEARLRCSPMKGHSHVYWYRQLPEEGLKFMVYLQKENIIDESGMPKERFSAEFPKEGPSILRIQQVVRGDSAAYFCACSPLTGENEQFFGPGTRLTVL.

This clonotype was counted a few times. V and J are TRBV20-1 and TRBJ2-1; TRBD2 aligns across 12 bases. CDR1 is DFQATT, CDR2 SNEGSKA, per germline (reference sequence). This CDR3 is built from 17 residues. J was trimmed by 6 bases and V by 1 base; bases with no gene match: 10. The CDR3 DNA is TGCAGTGCTAGAGCCACTCACCGACTAGCGGGAGTCAATGAGCAGTTCTTC. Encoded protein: CSARATHRLAGVNEQFF.

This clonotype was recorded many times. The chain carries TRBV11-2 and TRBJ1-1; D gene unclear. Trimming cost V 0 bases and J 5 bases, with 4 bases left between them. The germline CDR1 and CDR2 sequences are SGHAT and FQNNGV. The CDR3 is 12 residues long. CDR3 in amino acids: CASSLERTEAFF. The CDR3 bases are TGTGCCAGCAGCTTAGAGCGGACTGAAGCTTTCTTT.

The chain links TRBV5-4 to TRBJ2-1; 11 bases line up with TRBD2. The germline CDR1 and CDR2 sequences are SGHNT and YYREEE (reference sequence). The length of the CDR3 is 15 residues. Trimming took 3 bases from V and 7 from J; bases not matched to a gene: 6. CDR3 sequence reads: CASSSISGRVNEQFF. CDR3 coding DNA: TGTGCCAGCAGCTCTATTAGCGGGAGGGTGAATGAGCAGTTCTTC.

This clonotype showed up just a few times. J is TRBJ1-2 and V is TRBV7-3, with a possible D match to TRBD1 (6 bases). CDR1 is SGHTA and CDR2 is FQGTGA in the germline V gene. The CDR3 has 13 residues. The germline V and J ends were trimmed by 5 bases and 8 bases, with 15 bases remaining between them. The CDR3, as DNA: TGTGCCAGCAGCGCACAGGGTTGGGACGGCTACACCTTC. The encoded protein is CASSAQGWDGYTF.

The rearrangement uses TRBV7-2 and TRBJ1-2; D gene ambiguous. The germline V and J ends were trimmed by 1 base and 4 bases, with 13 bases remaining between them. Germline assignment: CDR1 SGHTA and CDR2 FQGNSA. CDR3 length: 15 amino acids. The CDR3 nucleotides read TGTGCCAGCAGCTTAGTCCCGGGGAGCCCCTATGGCTACACCTTC. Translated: CASSLVPGSPYGYTF.

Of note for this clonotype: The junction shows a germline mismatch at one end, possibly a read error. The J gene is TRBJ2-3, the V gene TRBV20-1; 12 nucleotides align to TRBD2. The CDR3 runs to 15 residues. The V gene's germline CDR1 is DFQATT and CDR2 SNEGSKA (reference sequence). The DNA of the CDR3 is TGCAGTCCTAGCACTAGCGGGGGGCGATCAGATACGCAGTATTTT. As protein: CSPSTSGGRSDTQYF.

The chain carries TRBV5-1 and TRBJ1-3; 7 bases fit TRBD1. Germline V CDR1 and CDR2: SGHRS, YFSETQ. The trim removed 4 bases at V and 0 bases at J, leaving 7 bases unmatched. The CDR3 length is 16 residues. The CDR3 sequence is CASSTGQLISGNTIYF. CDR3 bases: TGCGCCAGCAGCACGGGACAGCTCATCTCTGGAAACACCATATATTTT.

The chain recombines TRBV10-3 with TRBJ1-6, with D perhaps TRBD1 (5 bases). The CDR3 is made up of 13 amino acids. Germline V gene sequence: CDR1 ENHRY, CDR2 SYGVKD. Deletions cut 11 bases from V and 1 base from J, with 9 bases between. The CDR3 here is CAGRVSYNSPLHF. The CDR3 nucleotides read TGTGCCGGCAGGGTTTCCTATAATTCACCCCTCCACTTT.

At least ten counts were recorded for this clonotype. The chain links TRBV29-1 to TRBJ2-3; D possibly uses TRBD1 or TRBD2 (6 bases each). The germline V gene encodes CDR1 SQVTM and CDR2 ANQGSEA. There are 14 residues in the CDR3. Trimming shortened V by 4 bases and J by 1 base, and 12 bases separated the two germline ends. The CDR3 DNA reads TGCAGCGTTGGGGGGGCATACGGCACAGATACGCAGTATTTT. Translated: CSVGGAYGTDTQYF.

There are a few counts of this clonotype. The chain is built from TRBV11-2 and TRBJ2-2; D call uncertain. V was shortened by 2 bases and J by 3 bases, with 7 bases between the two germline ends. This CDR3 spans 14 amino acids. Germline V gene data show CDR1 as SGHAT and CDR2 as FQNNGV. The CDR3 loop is CASSLFRYTGELFF. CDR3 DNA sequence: TGTGCCAGCAGCTTATTCAGATACACCGGGGAGCTGTTTTTT.

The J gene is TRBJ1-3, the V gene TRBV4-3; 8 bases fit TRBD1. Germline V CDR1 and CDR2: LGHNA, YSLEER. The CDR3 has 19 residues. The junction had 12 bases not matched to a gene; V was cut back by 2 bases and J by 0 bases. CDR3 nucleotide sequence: TGCGCCAGCAGCCAACGTAAGACGGGACAGGCAGACTCTGGAAACACCATATATTTT. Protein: CASSQRKTGQADSGNTIYF.

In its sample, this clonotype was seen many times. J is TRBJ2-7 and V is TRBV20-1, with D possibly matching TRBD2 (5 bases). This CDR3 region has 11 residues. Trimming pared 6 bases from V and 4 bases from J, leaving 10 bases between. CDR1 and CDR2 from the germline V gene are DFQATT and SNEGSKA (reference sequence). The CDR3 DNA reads TGCAGTGCCTTGGACTTTTACGAGCAGTACTTC. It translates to CSALDFYEQYF.

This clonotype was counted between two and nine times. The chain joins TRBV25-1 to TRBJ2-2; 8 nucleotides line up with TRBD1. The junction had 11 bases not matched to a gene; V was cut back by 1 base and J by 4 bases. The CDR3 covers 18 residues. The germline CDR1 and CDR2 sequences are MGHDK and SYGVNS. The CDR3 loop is CASSESASDRGGTGELFF. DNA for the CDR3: TGTGCCAGCAGTGAATCGGCCTCCGACAGGGGTGGCACCGGGGAGCTGTTTTTT.

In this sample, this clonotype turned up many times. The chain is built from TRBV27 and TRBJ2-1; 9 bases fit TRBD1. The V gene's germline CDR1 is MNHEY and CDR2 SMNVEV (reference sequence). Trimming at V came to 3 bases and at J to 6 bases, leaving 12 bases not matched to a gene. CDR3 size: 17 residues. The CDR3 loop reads CASSLLIPGQGPNEQFF. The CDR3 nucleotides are TGTGCCAGCAGTTTGCTAATTCCGGGACAGGGCCCCAATGAGCAGTTCTTC.